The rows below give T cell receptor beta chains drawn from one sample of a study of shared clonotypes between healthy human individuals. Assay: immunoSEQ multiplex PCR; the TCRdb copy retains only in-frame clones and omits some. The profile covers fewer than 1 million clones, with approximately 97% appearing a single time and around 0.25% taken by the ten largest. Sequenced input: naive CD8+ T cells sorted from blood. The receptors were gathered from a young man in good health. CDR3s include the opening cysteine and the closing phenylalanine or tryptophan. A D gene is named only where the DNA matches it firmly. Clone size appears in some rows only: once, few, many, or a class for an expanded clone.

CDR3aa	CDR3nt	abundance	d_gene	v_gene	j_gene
CASSYGTETDTQYF	TGTGCCAGCAGCTACGGGACAGAGACAGATACGCAGTATTTT	NA	TRBD1	TRBV5-6	TRBJ2-3
CASSWGVVNTEAFF	TGCGCCAGCAGCTGGGGTGTCGTGAACACTGAAGCTTTCTTT	NA	NA	TRBV5-1	TRBJ1-1
CSVAGGTNTGELFF	TGCAGCGTTGCAGGGGGCACGAACACCGGGGAGCTGTTTTTT	NA	TRBD1	TRBV29-1	TRBJ2-2
CASSYQTGRLYEQYF	TGTGCCAGCAGCTACCAGACGGGACGCCTTTACGAGCAGTACTTC	NA	NA	TRBV11-2	TRBJ2-7
CASSLRGEYEQYF	TGTGCCAGCAGTTTACGCGGGGAGTACGAGCAGTACTTC	NA	NA	TRBV27	TRBJ2-7
CASSLGYNEQFF	TGTGCCAGCAGCTTGGGGTACAATGAGCAGTTCTTC	once	NA	TRBV11-2	TRBJ2-1
CASSLTSGNFNEQFF	TGTGCCAGCAGTTTGACTAGCGGGAATTTTAATGAGCAGTTCTTC	NA	TRBD2	TRBV27	TRBJ2-1
CSVGPGDSGELFF	TGCAGCGTTGGGCCGGGGGACAGCGGGGAGCTGTTTTTT	NA	NA	TRBV29-1	TRBJ2-2
CASSYLAGGAETQYF	TGTGCCAGCAGTTATCTCGCAGGGGGTGCAGAGACCCAGTACTTC	NA	TRBD1	TRBV6-5	TRBJ2-5
CASGGETQYF	TGTGCCAGCGGTGGAGAGACCCAGTACTTC	NA	NA	TRBV9	TRBJ2-5
CASSLSGTGKRAYEQYF	TGCGCCAGTTCACTATCCGGGACAGGGAAGCGCGCCTACGAGCAGTACTTC	NA	TRBD1	TRBV10-2	TRBJ2-7
CASSQTGLAGFYEQYF	TGTGCCAGCAGCCAAACGGGACTAGCGGGATTCTACGAGCAGTACTTC	NA	TRBD2	TRBV5-4	TRBJ2-7
CASRRRVFQETQYF	TGTGCCAGCAGACGCAGGGTTTTCCAAGAGACCCAGTACTTC	once	NA	TRBV28	TRBJ2-5
CASSYSGALIEKLFF	TGTGCCAGCAGTTACTCAGGGGCGCTGATTGAAAAACTGTTTTTT	once	NA	TRBV6-6	TRBJ1-4
CASSQDWTSEAFF	TGTGCCAGCAGCCAAGATTGGACATCTGAAGCTTTCTTT	NA	NA	TRBV14	TRBJ1-1
CASSRQGSYGGPYSEEAFF	TGTGCCAGCAGCAGACAGGGATCTTACGGTGGGCCTTATTCAGAAGAAGCTTTCTTT	NA	TRBD1	TRBV7-9	TRBJ1-1
CASSLLDRGNEQFF	TGTGCCAGCAGCCTACTGGACAGGGGAAATGAGCAGTTCTTC	NA	TRBD1	TRBV7-9	TRBJ2-1
CASSLTGGHEQFF	TGCGCCAGCAGCTTAACAGGGGGTCATGAGCAGTTCTTC	NA	TRBD1	TRBV5-1	TRBJ2-1
CASSQALGHEQFF	TGCGCCAGCAGCCAAGCATTGGGACATGAGCAGTTCTTC	NA	NA	TRBV4-1	TRBJ2-1
CSAWARTRQGRNEKLFF	TGCAGCGCTTGGGCCCGGACGCGACAGGGACGGAATGAAAAACTGTTTTTT	NA	TRBD1	TRBV29-1	TRBJ1-4
CASSDTGLGDEQYF	TGTGCCAGCAGCGATACCGGCCTCGGAGACGAGCAGTACTTC	NA	NA	TRBV9	TRBJ2-7
CASSFVPGRNTGELFF	TGTGCCAGCAGCTTCGTCCCAGGGAGGAACACCGGGGAGCTGTTTTTT	NA	NA	TRBV7-9	TRBJ2-2
CASSAGSTDTQYF	TGTGCCAGCAGTGCGGGAAGCACAGATACGCAGTATTTT	NA	NA	TRBV6-4	TRBJ2-3
CASRGLETAYSNQPQHF	TGTGCCAGCAGGGGTTTGGAGACAGCCTATAGCAATCAGCCCCAGCATTTT	few	NA	TRBV28	TRBJ1-5
CASTDSIYSNQPQHF	TGCGCCAGCACAGACAGCATATATAGCAATCAGCCCCAGCATTTT	once	NA	TRBV4-3	TRBJ1-5
CASSPYKLHWSYTF	TGTGCCAGCTCACCATATAAACTACACTGGAGCTACACCTTC	NA	NA	TRBV18	TRBJ1-2
CASSVAALHTGELFF	TGTGCCAGCAGCGTAGCGGCACTTCACACCGGGGAGCTGTTTTTT	NA	NA	TRBV9	TRBJ2-2
CASSVDYLDNEQFF	TGCGCCAGCAGCGTTGACTATCTGGACAATGAGCAGTTCTTC	NA	NA	TRBV5-1	TRBJ2-1
CASSQSGTARYNEQFF	TGCGCCAGCAGCCAGTCCGGGACCGCGAGATACAATGAGCAGTTCTTC	NA	NA	TRBV4-3	TRBJ2-1
CSVLQGTSYEQYF	TGCAGCGTACTACAGGGGACATCCTACGAGCAGTACTTC	NA	TRBD1	TRBV29-1	TRBJ2-7
CASSPPGQAEQETQYF	TGTGCCAGCAGTCCTCCGGGACAGGCGGAACAAGAGACCCAGTACTTC	NA	TRBD1	TRBV25-1	TRBJ2-5
CASSLERAYEQYF	TGTGCCAGCAGCTTGGAGAGGGCCTACGAGCAGTACTTC	NA	NA	TRBV7-6	TRBJ2-7
CASSVPGLAGQSYNEQFF	TGTGCCAGCAGCGTCCCGGGACTAGCGGGACAATCCTACAATGAGCAGTTCTTC	NA	TRBD2	TRBV14	TRBJ2-1
CASSLEGTGYTGELFF	TGTGCCAGCAGTTTAGAAGGGACAGGGTACACCGGGGAGCTGTTTTTT	NA	TRBD1	TRBV9	TRBJ2-2
CASSLVVGGNEQFF	TGTGCCAGCAGCTTAGTGGTGGGGGGTAATGAGCAGTTCTTC	NA	NA	TRBV7-2	TRBJ2-1
CASSWLADYNEQFF	TGTGCCAGCAGTTGGCTAGCGGACTACAATGAGCAGTTCTTC	few	TRBD2	TRBV27	TRBJ2-1
CSVEGAPGGYGYTF	TGCAGCGTTGAAGGGGCTCCGGGAGGGTATGGCTACACCTTC	NA	NA	TRBV29-1	TRBJ1-2
CASGVGSGLSSYEQYF	TGTGCCAGCGGGGTGGGTAGCGGCTTGTCCTCCTACGAGCAGTACTTC	NA	NA	TRBV2	TRBJ2-7
CASSWAGTEAFF	TGTGCCAGCAGCTGGGCCGGCACTGAAGCTTTCTTT	NA	NA	TRBV5-8	TRBJ1-1
CASSILTWANEQFF	TGTGCCAGCAGCATACTAACATGGGCCAATGAGCAGTTCTTC	NA	NA	TRBV28	TRBJ2-1
CASSSTGPTDTQYF	TGTGCCAGCAGCTCTACAGGGCCCACAGATACGCAGTATTTT	NA	NA	TRBV7-3	TRBJ2-3
CASSLVAGDTEAFF	TGTGCCAGCAGCTTAGTGGCAGGGGACACTGAAGCTTTCTTT	once	NA	TRBV7-2	TRBJ1-1
CASSLIGVGLETQYF	TGTGCCAGCAGCTTAATCGGGGTGGGCCTAGAGACCCAGTACTTC	NA	NA	TRBV7-2	TRBJ2-5
CASSEQKRTSGSPKRPYEQYF	TGTGCCAGCAGTGAACAAAAGAGGACTAGCGGGAGCCCGAAACGTCCCTACGAGCAGTACTTC	NA	TRBD2	TRBV6-1	TRBJ2-7
CASSFQTRARGEQFF	TGTGCCAGCAGTTTCCAGACTAGGGCTCGGGGTGAGCAGTTCTTC	NA	NA	TRBV28	TRBJ2-1
CASSSPALTGTGDTNYGYTF	TGTGCCAGCAGCTCCCCAGCCTTAACCGGGACAGGAGACACTAACTATGGCTACACCTTC	NA	TRBD1	TRBV7-6	TRBJ1-2